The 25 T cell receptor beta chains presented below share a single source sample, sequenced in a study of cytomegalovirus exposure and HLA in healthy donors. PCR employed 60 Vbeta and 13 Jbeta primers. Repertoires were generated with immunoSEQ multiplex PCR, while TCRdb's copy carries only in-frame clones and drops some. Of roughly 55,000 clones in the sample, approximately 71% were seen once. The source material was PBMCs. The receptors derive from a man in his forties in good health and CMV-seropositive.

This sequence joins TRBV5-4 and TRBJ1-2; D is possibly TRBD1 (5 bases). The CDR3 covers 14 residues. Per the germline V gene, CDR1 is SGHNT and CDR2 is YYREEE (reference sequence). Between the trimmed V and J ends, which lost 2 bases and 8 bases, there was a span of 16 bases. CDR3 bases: TGTGCCAGCAGCTTTATAGGAGGGGTCGGCGGCTACACCTTC. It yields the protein CASSFIGGVGGYTF.

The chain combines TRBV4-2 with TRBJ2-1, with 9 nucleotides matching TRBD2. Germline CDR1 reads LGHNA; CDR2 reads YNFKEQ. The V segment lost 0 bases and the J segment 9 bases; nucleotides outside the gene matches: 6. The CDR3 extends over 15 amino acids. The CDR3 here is CASSQDVGTSSEQFF. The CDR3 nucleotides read TGTGCCAGCAGCCAAGATGTTGGGACTAGCAGTGAGCAGTTCTTC.

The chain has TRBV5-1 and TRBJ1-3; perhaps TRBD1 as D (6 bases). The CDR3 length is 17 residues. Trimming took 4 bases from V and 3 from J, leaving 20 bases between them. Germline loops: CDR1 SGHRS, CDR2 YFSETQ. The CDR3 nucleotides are TGCGCCAGCAGCCCGGAGGGGGGGCACATCTTTGGAAACACCATATATTTT. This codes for CASSPEGGHIFGNTIYF.

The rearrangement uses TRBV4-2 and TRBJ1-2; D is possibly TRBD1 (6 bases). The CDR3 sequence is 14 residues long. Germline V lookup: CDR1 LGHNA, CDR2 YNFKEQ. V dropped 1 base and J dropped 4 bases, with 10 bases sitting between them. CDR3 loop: CASSQGTALYGYTF. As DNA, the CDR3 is TGTGCCAGCAGCCAAGGGACAGCGCTCTATGGCTACACCTTC.

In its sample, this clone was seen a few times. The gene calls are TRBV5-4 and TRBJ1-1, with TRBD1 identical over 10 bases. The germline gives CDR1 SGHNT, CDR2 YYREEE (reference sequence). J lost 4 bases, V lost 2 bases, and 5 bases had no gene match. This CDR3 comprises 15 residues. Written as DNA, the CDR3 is TGTGCCAGCAGCTTCCGACAGGGGGCGCGCACTGAAGCTTTCTTT. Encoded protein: CASSFRQGARTEAFF. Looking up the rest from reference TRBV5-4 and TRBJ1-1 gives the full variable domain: ETGVTQSPTHLIKTRGQQVTLRCSSQSGHNTVSWYQQALGQGPQFIFQYYREEENGRGNFPPRFSGLQFPNYSSELNVNALELDDSALYLCASSFRQGARTEAFFGQGTRLTVV.

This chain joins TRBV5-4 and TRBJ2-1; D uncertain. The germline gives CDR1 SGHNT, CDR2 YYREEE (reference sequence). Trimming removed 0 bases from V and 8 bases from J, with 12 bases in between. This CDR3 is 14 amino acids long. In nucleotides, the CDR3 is TGTGCCAGCAGCTTGGACCGGGTCAGTGATGAGCAGTTCTTC. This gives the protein CASSLDRVSDEQFF.

CDR3 coding DNA: TGTGCCAGCAGCCCCCACCGGGGGGAGCAGTACTTC. This codes for CASSPHRGEQYF. The J gene is TRBJ2-7, the V gene TRBV7-6; D may be TRBD2 (6 bases). CDR1 is SGHVS, CDR2 FNYEAQ, per germline. The CDR3 covers 12 residues. Trimming stripped 5 bases from V and 7 bases from J, with 12 bases between. The whole variable domain, filled in from reference TRBV7-6 and TRBJ2-7, reads GAGVSQSPRYKVTKRGQDVALRCDPISGHVSLYWYRQALGQGPEFLTYFNYEAQQDKSGLPNDRFSAERPEGSISTLTIQRTEQRDSAMYRCASSPHRGEQYFGPGTRLTVT.

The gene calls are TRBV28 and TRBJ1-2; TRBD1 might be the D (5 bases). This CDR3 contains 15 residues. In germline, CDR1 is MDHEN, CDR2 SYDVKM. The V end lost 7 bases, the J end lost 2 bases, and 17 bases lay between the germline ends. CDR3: CASTFQFQGNYGYTF. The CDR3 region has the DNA TGTGCCAGCACTTTCCAATTTCAGGGAAACTATGGCTACACCTTC.

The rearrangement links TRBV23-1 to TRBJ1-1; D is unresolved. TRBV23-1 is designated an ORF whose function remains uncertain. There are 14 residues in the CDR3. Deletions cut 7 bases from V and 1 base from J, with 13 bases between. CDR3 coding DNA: TGCGCCAGCATCTGGAGCCAGCCGAACACTGAAGCTTTCTTT. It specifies CASIWSQPNTEAFF.

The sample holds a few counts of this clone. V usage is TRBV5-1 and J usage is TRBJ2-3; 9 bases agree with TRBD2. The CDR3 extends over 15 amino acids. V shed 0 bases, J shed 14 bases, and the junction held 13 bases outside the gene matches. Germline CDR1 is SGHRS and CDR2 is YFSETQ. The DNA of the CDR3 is TGCGCCAGCAGCTTGGCAGGGGCTAGCGGGGAGCAGGTGTATTTT. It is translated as CASSLAGASGEQVYF.

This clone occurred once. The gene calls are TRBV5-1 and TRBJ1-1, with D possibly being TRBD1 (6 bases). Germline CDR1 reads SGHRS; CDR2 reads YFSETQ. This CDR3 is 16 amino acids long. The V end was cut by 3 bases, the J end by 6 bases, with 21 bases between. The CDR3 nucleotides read TGCGCCAGCAGCTGGGGGCCGGGGGGCGAGGGGGCTGAAGCTTTCTTT. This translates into CASSWGPGGEGAEAFF.

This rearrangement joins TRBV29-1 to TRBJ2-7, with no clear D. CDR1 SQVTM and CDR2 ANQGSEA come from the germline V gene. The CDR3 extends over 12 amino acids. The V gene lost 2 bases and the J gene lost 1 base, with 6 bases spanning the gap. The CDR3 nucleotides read TGCAGCGTTGAAACAGTATCCTACGAGCAGTACTTC. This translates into CSVETVSYEQYF.

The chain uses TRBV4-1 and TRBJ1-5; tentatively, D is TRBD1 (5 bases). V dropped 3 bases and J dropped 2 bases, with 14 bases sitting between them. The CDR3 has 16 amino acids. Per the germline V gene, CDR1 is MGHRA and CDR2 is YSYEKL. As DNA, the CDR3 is TGCGCCAGCAGCCAGGGGGGGGACCGCCGCAATCAGCCCCAGCATTTT. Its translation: CASSQGGDRRNQPQHF.

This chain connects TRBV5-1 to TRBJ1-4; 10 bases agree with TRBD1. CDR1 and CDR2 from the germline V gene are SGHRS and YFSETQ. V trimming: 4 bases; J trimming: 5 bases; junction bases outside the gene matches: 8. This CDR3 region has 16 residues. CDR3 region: CASSGGQGDGNEKLFF. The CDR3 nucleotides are TGCGCCAGCAGCGGAGGACAGGGGGATGGGAATGAAAAACTGTTTTTT. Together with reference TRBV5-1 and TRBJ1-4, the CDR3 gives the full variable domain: KAGVTQTPRYLIKTRGQQVTLSCSPISGHRSVSWYQQTPGQGLQFLFEYFSETQRNKGNFPGRFSGRQFSNSRSEMNVSTLELGDSALYLCASSGGQGDGNEKLFFGSGTQLSVL.

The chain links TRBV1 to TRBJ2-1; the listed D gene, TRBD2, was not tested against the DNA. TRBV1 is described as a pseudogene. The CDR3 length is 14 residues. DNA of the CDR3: TGCACCAGCAGCCAAGTTAAACTCATCAATGAGCAGTTCTTC. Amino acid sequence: CTSSQVKLINEQFF.

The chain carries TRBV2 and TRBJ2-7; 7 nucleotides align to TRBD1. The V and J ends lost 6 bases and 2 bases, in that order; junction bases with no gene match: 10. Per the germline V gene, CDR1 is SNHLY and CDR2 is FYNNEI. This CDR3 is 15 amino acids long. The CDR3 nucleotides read TGTGCCAGCAGAAATAAAGGGGGACAGACCTACGAGCAGTACTTC. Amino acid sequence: CASRNKGGQTYEQYF.

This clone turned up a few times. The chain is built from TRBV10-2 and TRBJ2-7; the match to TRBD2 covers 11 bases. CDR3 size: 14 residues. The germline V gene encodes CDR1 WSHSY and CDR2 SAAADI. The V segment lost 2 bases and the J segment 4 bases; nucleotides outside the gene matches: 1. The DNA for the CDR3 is TGCGCCAGCAGTGAGCCTAGCGGGGGGTACGAGCAGTACTTC. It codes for CASSEPSGGYEQYF.

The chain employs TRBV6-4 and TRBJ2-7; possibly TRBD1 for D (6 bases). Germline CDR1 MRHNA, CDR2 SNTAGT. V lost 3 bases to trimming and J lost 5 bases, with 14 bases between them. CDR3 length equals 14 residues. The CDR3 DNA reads TGTGCCAGCAGTGAGGTCAGGGGTTCCCACGAGCAGTACTTC. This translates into CASSEVRGSHEQYF.

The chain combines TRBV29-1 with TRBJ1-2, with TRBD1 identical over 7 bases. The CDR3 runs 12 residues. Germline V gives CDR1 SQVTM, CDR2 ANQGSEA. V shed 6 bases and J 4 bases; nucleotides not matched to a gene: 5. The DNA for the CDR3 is TGCAGCGTAGACAGGGAAGGCTATGGCTACACCTTC. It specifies CSVDREGYGYTF.

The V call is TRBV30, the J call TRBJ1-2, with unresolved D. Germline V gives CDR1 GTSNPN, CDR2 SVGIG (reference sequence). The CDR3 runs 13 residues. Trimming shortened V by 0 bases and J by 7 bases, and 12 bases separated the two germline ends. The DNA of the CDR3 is TGTGCCTGGAGTGTACTAGGATCCGGTGGCTACACCTTC. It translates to CAWSVLGSGGYTF.

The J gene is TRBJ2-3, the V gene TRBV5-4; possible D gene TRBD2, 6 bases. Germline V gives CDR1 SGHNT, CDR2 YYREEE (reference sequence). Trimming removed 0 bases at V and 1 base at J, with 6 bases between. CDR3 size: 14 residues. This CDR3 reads CASSLERGTDTQYF. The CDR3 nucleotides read TGTGCCAGCAGCTTGGAGCGGGGCACAGATACGCAGTATTTT.

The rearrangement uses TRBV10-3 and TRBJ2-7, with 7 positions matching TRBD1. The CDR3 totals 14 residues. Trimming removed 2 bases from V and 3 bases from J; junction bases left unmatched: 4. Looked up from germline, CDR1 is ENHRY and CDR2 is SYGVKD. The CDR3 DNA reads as TGTGCCATCAGTGAGGGGACAGACGACTACGAGCAGTACTTC. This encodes CAISEGTDDYEQYF.

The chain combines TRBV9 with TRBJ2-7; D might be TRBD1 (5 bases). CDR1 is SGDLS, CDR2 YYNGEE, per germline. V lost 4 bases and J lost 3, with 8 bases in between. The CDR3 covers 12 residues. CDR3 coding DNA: TGTGCCAGCAGCCGTGACAGCTACGAGCAGTACTTC. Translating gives CASSRDSYEQYF.

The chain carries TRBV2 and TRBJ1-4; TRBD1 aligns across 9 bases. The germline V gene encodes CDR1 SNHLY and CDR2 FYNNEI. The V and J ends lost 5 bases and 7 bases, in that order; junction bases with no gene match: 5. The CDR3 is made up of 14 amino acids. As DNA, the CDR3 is TGTGCCAGCAGTAACAGGGGGCGCGCTGAAAAACTGTTTTTT. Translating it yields CASSNRGRAEKLFF.

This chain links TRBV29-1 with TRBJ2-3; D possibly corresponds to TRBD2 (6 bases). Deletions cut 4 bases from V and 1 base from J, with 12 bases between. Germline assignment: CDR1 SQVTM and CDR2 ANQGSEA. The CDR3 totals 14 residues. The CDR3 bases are TGCAGCGTTGGGGGCGGGGTGGGCACAGATACGCAGTATTTT. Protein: CSVGGGVGTDTQYF.